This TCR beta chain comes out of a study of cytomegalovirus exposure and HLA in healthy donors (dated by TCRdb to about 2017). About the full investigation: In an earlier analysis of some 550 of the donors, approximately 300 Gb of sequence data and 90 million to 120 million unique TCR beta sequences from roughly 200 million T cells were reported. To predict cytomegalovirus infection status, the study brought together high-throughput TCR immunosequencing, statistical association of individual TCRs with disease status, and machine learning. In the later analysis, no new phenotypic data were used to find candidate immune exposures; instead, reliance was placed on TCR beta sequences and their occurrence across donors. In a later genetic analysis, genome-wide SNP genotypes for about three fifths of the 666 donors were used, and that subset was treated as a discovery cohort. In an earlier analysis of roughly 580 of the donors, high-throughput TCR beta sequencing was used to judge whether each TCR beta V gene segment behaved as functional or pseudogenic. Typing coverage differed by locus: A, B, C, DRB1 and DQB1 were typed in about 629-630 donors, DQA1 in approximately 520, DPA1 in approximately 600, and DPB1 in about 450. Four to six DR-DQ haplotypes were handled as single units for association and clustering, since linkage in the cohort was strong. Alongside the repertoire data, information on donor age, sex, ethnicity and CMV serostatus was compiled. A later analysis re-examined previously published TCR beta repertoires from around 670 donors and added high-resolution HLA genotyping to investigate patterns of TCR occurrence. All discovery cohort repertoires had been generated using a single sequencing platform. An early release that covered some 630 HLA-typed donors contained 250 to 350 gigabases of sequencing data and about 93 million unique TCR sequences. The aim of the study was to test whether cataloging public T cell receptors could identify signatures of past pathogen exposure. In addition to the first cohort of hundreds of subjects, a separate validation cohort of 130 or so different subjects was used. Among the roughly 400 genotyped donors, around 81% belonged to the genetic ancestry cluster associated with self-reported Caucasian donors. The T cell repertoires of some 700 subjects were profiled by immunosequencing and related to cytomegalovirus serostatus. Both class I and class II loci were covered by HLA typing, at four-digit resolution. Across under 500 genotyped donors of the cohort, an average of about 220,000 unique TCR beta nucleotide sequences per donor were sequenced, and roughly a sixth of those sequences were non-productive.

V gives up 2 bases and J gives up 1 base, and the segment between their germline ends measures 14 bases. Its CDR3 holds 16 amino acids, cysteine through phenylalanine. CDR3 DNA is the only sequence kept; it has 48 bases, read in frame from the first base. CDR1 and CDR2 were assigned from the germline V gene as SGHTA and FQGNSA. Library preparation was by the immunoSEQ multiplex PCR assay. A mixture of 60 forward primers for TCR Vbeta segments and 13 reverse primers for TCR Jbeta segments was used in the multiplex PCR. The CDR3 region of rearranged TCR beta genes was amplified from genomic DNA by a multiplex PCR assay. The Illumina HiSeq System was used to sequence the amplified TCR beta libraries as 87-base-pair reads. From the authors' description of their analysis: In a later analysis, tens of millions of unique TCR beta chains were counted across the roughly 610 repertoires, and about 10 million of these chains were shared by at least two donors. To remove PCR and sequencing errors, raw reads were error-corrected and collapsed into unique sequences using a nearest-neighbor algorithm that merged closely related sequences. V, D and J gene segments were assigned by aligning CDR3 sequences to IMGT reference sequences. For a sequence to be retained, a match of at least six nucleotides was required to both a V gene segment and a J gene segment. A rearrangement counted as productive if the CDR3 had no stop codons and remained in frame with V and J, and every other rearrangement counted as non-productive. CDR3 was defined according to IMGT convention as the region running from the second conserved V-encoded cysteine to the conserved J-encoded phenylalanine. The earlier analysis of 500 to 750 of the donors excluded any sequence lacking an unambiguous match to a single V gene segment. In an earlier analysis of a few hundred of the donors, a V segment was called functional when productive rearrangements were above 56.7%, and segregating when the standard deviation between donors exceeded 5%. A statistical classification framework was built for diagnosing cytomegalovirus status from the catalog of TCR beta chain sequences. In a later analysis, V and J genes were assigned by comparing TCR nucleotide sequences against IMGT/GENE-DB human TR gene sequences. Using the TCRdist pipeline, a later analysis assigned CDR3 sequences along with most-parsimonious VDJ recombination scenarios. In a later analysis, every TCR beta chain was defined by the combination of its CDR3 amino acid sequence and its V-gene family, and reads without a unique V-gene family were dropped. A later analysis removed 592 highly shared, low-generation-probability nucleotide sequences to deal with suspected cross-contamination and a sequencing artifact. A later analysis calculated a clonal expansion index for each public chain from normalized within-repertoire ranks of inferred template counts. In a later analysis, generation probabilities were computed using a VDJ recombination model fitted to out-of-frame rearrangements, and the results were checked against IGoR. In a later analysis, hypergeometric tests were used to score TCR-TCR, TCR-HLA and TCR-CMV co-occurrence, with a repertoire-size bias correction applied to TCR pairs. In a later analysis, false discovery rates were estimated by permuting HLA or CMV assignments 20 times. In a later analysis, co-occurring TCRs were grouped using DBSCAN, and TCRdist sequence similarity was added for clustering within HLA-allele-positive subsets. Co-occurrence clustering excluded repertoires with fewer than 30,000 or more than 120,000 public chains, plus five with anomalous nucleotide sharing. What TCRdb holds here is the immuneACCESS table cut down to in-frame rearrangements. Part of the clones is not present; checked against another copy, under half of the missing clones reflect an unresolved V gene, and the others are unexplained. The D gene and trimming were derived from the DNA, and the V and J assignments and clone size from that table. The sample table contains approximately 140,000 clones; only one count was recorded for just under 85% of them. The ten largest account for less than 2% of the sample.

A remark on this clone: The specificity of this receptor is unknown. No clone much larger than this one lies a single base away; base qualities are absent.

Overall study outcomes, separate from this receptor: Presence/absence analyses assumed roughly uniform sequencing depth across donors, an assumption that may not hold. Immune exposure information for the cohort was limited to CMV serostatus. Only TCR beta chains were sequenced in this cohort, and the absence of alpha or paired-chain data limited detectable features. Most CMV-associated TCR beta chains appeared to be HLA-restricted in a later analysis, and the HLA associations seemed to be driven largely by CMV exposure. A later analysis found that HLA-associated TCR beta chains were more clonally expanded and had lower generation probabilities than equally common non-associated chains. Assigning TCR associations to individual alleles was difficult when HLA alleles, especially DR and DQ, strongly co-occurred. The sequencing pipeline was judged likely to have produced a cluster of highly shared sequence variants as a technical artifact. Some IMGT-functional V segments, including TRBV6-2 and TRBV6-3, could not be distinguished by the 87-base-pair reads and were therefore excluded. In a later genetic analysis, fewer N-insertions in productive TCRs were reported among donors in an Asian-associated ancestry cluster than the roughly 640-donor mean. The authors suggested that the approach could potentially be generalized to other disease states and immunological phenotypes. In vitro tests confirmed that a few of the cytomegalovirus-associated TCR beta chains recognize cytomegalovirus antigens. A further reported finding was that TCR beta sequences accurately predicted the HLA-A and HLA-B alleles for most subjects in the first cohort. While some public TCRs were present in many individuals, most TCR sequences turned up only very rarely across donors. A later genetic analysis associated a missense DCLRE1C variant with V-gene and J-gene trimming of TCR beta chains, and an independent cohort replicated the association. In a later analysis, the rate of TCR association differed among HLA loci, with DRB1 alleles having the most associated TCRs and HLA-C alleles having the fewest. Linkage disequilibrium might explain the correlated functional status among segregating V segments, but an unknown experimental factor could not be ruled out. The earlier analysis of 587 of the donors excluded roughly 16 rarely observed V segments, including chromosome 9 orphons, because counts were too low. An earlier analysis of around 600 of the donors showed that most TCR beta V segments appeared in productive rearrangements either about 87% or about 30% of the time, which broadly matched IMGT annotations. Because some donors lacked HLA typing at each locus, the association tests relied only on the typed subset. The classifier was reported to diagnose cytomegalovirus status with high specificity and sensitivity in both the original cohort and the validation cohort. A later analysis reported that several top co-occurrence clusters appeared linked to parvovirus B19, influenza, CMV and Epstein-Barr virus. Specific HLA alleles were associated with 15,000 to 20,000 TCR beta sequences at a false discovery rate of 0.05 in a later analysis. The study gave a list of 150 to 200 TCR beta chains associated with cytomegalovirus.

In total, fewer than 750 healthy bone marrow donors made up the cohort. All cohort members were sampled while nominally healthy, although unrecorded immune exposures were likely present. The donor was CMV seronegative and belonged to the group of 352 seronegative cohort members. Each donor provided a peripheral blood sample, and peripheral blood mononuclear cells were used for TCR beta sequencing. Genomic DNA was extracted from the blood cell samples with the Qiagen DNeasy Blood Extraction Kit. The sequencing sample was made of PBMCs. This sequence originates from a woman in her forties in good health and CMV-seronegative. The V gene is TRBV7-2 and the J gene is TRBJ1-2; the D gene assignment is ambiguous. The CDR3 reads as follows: CASSLHSNIINYGYTF. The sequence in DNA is TGTGCCAGCAGCTTACACAGCAATATCATTAACTATGGCTACACCTTC. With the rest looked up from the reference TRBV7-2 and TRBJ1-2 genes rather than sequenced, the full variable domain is GAGVSQSPSNKVTEKGKDVELRCDPISGHTALYWYRQSLGQGLEFLIYFQGNSAPDKSGLPSDRFSAERTGGSVSTLTIQRTQQEDSAVYLCASSLHSNIINYGYTFGSGTRLTVV.